The 18 T cell receptor beta chains in this list originate from one sample, sequenced in a study of OX40 agonist ivuxolimab in advanced cancers. The library was generated by the immunoSEQ multiplex PCR assay. The source is immuneACCESS, and TCRdb retained only in-frame sequences with V and J called. Part of the clones is not carried over; for the studies checked, unresolved V genes explain less than half of this, and the remainder is unexplained. The sample yields about 12,000 clones; approximately 90% were counted once. Of the sample, 45% to 50% falls within the top ten clones. Sequences were derived from CD4+ or CD8+ T cells sorted from blood, sampled in a trial of the OX40 agonist ivuxolimab. The source of these receptors is an adult with an advanced solid tumor such as melanoma, head and neck, liver or kidney cancer.

This clone came up once. J is TRBJ2-7 and V is TRBV9; 10 bases fit TRBD1. Germline V gene sequence: CDR1 SGDLS, CDR2 YYNGEE. The V segment lost 3 bases and the J segment 3 bases; nucleotides outside the gene matches: 3. This CDR3 has 14 residues. This CDR3 reads CASSAGTGDYEQYF. For the CDR3, the DNA is TGTGCCAGCAGCGCCGGGACAGGGGACTACGAGCAGTACTTC. The complete variable domain, with remaining parts taken from reference TRBV9 and TRBJ2-7, reads DSGVTQTPKHLITATGQRVTLRCSPRSGDLSVYWYQQSLDQGLQFLIQYYNGEERAKGNILERFSAQQFPDLHSELNLSSLELGDSALYFCASSAGTGDYEQYFGPGTRLTVT.

This chain uses TRBV27 with TRBJ2-3; 13 nucleotides match TRBD2. CDR3 length: 15 amino acids. V dropped 6 bases and J dropped 7; count of bases not matched to a gene: 7. Germline V gives CDR1 MNHEY, CDR2 SMNVEV (reference sequence). The CDR3 coding sequence is TGTGCCAGCAGACTAGCGGGAGGGCCCGGGAATACGCAGTATTTT. Amino acid sequence: CASRLAGGPGNTQYF.

V gene TRBV28 combines with J gene TRBJ2-7; perhaps D is TRBD1 or TRBD2 (6 bases each). CDR1 and CDR2 (germline): MDHEN, SYDVKM. Trimming cost V 7 bases and J 4 bases, with 20 bases left between them. The CDR3 is 15 amino acids. The CDR3 reads CASNSRGAGTYEQYF. The CDR3 region has the DNA TGTGCCAGCAACTCAAGGGGGGCAGGGACTTACGAGCAGTACTTC.

The V call is TRBV9, the J call TRBJ2-2; 9 bases fit TRBD1. The CDR3 has 18 residues. J lost 5 bases, V lost 3 bases, and 14 bases had no gene match. Germline CDR1 SGDLS, CDR2 YYNGEE. The CDR3 reads CASSDSSFRQGDTGELFF. In DNA, the CDR3 is TGTGCCAGCAGCGACAGTAGCTTTCGACAGGGGGATACCGGGGAGCTGTTTTTT.

This clone was seen a handful of times. The V call is TRBV4-1, the J call TRBJ2-5; 10 nucleotides match TRBD1. V was clipped by 5 bases and J by 2 bases; unmatched bases: 2. The CDR3 is 14 residues long. CDR1 is MGHRA and CDR2 is YSYEKL in the germline V gene. The CDR3 coding sequence is TGCGCCAGCAGCGAGGACAGGGGGCAAGAGACCCAGTACTTC. Translating it yields CASSEDRGQETQYF.

J is TRBJ2-7 and V is TRBV25-1; D is unresolved. V was pared by 3 bases and J by 2 bases, with 8 bases between. This CDR3 is 13 amino acids long. Per germline, CDR1 MGHDK and CDR2 SYGVNS. Here the CDR3 DNA reads TGTGCCAGCAGTGATGTTCGAGCCTACGAGCAGTACTTC. Amino acid sequence: CASSDVRAYEQYF.

This sequence joins TRBV7-2 and TRBJ2-2, with 9 bases lining up with TRBD2. CDR3 size: 18 residues. Looked up from germline, CDR1 is SGHTA and CDR2 is FQGNSA. Trimming cost V 1 base and J 2 bases; bases outside gene matches: 8. CDR3 amino acids: CASSLGLAGPPNTGELFF. The CDR3 region has the DNA TGTGCCAGCAGCTTAGGTCTAGCGGGACCACCAAACACCGGGGAGCTGTTTTTT.

By frequency in the sample, this clone is medium-sized. This sequence joins TRBV5-1 and TRBJ2-3; 7 nucleotides align to TRBD2. Per the germline V gene, CDR1 is SGHRS and CDR2 is YFSETQ. The J segment lost 2 bases and the V segment lost 0 bases, leaving 6 bases of the junction unmatched. The CDR3 covers 16 residues. The CDR3 reads CASSLELAKYTDTQYF. CDR3 bases: TGCGCCAGCAGCTTGGAACTAGCGAAGTACACAGATACGCAGTATTTT.

The V call is TRBV27, the J call TRBJ2-3; 7 bases fit TRBD2. With 2 bases clipped from V and 4 bases from J, the junction kept 6 bases outside the gene matches. The CDR3 is made up of 15 amino acids. Germline V gene lookup returns CDR1 MNHEY and CDR2 SMNVEV (reference sequence). In DNA form, the CDR3 reads TGTGCCAGCAGTTTAGCGGGAGTCAGCGCAGATACGCAGTATTTT. Its translation is CASSLAGVSADTQYF.

This clone has just one count. J is TRBJ1-5 and V is TRBV4-3, with TRBD1 matching 7 bases. The CDR3 spans 13 residues. CDR1 LGHNA and CDR2 YSLEER come from the germline V gene. The V gene end was trimmed by 2 bases and the J gene end by 7 bases; junction bases not matched to a gene: 2. CDR3: CASSQLQGQPQHF. The CDR3 DNA is TGCGCCAGCAGCCAACTACAGGGGCAGCCCCAGCATTTT.

The chain employs TRBV27 and TRBJ1-2; D might be TRBD1 (5 bases). This CDR3 region has 15 residues. With 6 bases removed from V and 6 bases from J, the gap between germline ends came to 20 bases. Germline lookup yields CDR1 MNHEY and CDR2 SMNVEV (reference sequence). In DNA, the CDR3 is TGTGCCAGCAGCCGCCAGGGAGTCTCGAGGAATGGCTACACCTTC. This gives the protein CASSRQGVSRNGYTF.

In nucleotides, the CDR3 is TGTGCCAGCAGTTACTCGATGGGGAACAATGAGCAGTTCTTC. It translates to CASSYSMGNNEQFF. The chain joins TRBV6-5 to TRBJ2-1; D gene ambiguous. Germline V gene sequence: CDR1 MNHEY, CDR2 SVGAGI. CDR3 length equals 14 residues. V was trimmed by 0 bases and J by 5 bases, leaving 8 bases between them.

This clone was seen a single time. Possible read error: a much larger clone is one base away. The chain couples TRBV11-3 to TRBJ2-2; unclear D gene. There are 14 residues in the CDR3. In germline, CDR1 is SGHNT, CDR2 YENEEA. This chain's CDR3 is CASSLGPNTGELFF. CDR3 nucleotide sequence: TGTGCCAGCAGCTTAGGTCCGAATACCGGGGAGCTGTTTTTT.

V usage is TRBV13 and J usage is TRBJ2-5; D perhaps matches TRBD1 (6 bases). The V gene's germline CDR1 is PRHDT and CDR2 FYEKMQ (reference sequence). Deletions cut 4 bases from V and 4 bases from J, with 19 bases between. The CDR3 is made up of 16 amino acids. Written as DNA, the CDR3 is TGTGCCAGCAGCTCAACAAACACAGGGCGTGGAGAGACCCAGTACTTC. The encoded protein is CASSSTNTGRGETQYF. Based on the CDR3 plus reference TRBV13 and TRBJ2-5, the full variable domain is AAGVIQSPRHLIKEKRETATLKCYPIPRHDTVYWYQQGPGQDPQFLISFYEKMQSDKGSIPDRFSAQQFSDYHSELNMSSLELGDSALYFCASSSTNTGRGETQYFGPGTRLLVL.

As regards this clone: Additional DNA sequences in this sample encode the identical CDR3. V usage is TRBV28 and J usage is TRBJ1-1, with D unclear. The CDR3 extends over 14 amino acids. V shed 5 bases and J shed 6 bases, with 16 bases lying between them. CDR1 and CDR2 (germline): MDHEN, SYDVKM. This chain's CDR3 is CASSEILAFPEAFF. CDR3 bases: TGTGCCAGCAGTGAAATATTAGCGTTCCCTGAAGCTTTCTTT.

A single count supports this clone. The chain recombines TRBV4-3 with TRBJ2-1; 8 bases line up with TRBD2. The length of the CDR3 is 15 residues. Trimming took 1 base from V and 2 from J; bases not matched to a gene: 1. Germline CDR1 LGHNA, CDR2 YSLEER. The CDR3 loop reads CASSQAGGAYNEQFF. The DNA for the CDR3 is TGCGCCAGCAGCCAAGCGGGAGGGGCCTACAATGAGCAGTTCTTC.

V is TRBV9 and J is TRBJ2-7; the D gene is possibly TRBD1 (5 bases). Trimming shortened V by 3 bases and J by 0 bases, and 10 bases separated the two germline ends. From germline, CDR1 is SGDLS and CDR2 YYNGEE. The CDR3 is 14 residues long. CDR3 in amino acids: CASSATDSSYEQYF. The CDR3 bases are TGTGCCAGCAGCGCGACCGACAGCTCCTACGAGCAGTACTTC.

The rearrangement joins TRBV4-2 to TRBJ2-7, with 7 positions matching TRBD2. J was trimmed by 1 base and V by 0 bases; bases with no gene match: 3. Germline lookup yields CDR1 LGHNA and CDR2 YNFKEQ. The CDR3 is 15 residues long. Here the CDR3 DNA reads TGTGCCAGCAGCCAAGAACTAGCGCGATCCTACGAGCAGTACTTC. The encoded protein is CASSQELARSYEQYF.